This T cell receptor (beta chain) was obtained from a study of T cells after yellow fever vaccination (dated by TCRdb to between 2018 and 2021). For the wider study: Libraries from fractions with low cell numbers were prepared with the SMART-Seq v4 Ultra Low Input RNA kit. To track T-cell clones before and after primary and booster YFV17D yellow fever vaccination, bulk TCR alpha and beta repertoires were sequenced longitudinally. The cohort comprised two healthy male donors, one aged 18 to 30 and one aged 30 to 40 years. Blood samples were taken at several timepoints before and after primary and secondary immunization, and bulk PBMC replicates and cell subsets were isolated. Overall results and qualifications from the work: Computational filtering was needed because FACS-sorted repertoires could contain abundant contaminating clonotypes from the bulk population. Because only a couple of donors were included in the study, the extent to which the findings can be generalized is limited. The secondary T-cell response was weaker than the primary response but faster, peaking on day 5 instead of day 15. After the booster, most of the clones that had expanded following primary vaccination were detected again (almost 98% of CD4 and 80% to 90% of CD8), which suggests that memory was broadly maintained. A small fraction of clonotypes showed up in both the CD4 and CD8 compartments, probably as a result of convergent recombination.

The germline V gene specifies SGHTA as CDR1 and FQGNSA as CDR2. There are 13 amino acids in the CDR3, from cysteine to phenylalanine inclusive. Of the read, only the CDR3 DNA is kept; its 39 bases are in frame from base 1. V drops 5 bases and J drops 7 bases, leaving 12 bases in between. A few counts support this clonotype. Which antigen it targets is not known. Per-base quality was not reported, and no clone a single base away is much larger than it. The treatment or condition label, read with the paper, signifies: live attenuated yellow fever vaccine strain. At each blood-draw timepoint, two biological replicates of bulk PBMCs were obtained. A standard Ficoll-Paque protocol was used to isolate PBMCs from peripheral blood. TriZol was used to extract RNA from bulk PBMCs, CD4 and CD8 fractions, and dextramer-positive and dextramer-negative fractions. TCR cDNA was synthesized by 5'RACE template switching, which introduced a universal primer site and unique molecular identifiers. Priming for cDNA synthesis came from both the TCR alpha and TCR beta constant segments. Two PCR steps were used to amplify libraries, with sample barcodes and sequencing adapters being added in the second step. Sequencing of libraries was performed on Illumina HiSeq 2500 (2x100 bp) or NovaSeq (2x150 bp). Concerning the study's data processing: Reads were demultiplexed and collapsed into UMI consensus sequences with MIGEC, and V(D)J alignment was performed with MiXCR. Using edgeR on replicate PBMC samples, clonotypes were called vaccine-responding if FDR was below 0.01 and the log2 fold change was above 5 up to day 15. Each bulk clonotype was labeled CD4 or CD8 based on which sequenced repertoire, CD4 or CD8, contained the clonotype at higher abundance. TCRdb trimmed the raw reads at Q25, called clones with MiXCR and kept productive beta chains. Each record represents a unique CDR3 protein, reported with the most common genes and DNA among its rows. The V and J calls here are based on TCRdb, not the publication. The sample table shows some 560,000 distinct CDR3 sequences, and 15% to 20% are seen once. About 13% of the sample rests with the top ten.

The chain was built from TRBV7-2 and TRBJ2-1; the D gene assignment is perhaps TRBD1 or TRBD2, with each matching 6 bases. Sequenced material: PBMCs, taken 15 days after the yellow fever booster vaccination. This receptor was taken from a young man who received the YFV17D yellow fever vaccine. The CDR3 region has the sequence CASSVTGANEQFF. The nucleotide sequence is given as TGTGCCAGCAGCGTCACGGGGGCAAATGAGCAGTTCTTC.